These 16 T cell receptor beta chains share one sample of origin, sequenced in a study of long-term antiretroviral therapy in people with HIV. Version v3.0 of the immunoSEQ assay was performed at survey level. Assay used: immunoSEQ multiplex PCR; TCRdb lists only in-frame clones, some missing. This sample has roughly 25,000 clones, with about 86% found just once. Sequencing used unsorted PBMCs, obtained 0.7 years before starting antiretroviral therapy. These receptors were taken from a man aged 30-40 years with HIV.

The CDR3: CASSYYRGDTEAFF. The DNA for the CDR3 is TGCGCCAGCAGCTACTACAGGGGGGACACTGAAGCTTTCTTT. The V call is TRBV5-1, the J call TRBJ1-1; TRBD1 agrees at 8 bases. The V gene's germline CDR1 is SGHRS and CDR2 YFSETQ. Trimming took 3 bases from V and 3 from J; bases not matched to a gene: 4. The CDR3 covers 14 residues.

The chain uses TRBV19 and TRBJ2-7, with TRBD1 matching 8 bases. Looked up from germline, CDR1 is LNHDA and CDR2 is SQIVND (reference sequence). The CDR3 covers 15 residues. Unmatched junction bases numbered 9, after V lost 1 base and J lost 7 bases. DNA of the CDR3: TGTGCCAGTAGTATAGGGTACAGGGGGGCGTCGGAGCAGTACTTC. Its protein is CASSIGYRGASEQYF. Variable domain in full (rest from reference TRBV19 and TRBJ2-7): DGGITQSPKYLFRKEGQNVTLSCEQNLNHDAMYWYRQDPGQGLRLIYYSQIVNDFQKGDIAEGYSVSREKKESFPLTVTSAQKNPTAFYLCASSIGYRGASEQYFGPGTRLTVT.

The chain carries TRBV5-4 and TRBJ2-1, with D tentatively TRBD2 (6 bases). Between the trimmed V and J ends, which lost 4 bases and 8 bases, there was a span of 25 bases. CDR1 and CDR2 from the germline V gene are SGHNT and YYREEE (reference sequence). The CDR3 extends over 17 amino acids. CDR3 amino acids: CASSPTVRRALLDEQFF. The CDR3 nucleotides are TGTGCCAGCAGCCCAACGGTTAGGAGGGCCCTCTTAGATGAGCAGTTCTTC.

V gene TRBV5-1 combines with J gene TRBJ2-2; the D is unclear. CDR1 SGHRS and CDR2 YFSETQ come from the germline V gene. The CDR3 runs 13 residues. The V end was cut by 0 bases, the J end by 5 bases, with 5 bases between. The CDR3 bases are TGCGCCAGCAGCTTGGAAGGAACCGGGGAGCTGTTTTTT. It translates to CASSLEGTGELFF.

The gene calls are TRBV19 and TRBJ1-1; weak D call: TRBD1 (5 bases). There are 14 residues in the CDR3. CDR1 and CDR2 (germline): LNHDA, SQIVND (reference sequence). V was trimmed by 6 bases and J by 1 base, leaving 12 bases between them. Here the CDR3 reads CASRAGYPNTEAFF. Here the CDR3 DNA reads TGTGCCAGTAGGGCAGGGTATCCGAACACTGAAGCTTTCTTT.

This clone occurred a few times. This chain uses TRBV9 with TRBJ2-7; TRBD1 aligns across 9 bases. The CDR3 length is 14 residues. J lost 1 base, V lost 9 bases, and 8 bases had no gene match. The germline CDR1 and CDR2 sequences are SGDLS and YYNGEE. For the CDR3, the DNA is TGTGCCATCCACCGCGGGACAGGGTCCTACGAGCAGTACTTC. It specifies CAIHRGTGSYEQYF.

Here the CDR3 reads CASSLPWGVGGELFF. DNA for the CDR3: TGTGCCAGCAGCTTGCCGTGGGGAGTTGGCGGGGAGCTGTTTTTT. The chain joins TRBV5-6 to TRBJ2-2, with a possible D match to TRBD2 (5 bases). The CDR3 is 15 residues long. The V gene lost 1 base and the J gene lost 7 bases, with 14 bases spanning the gap. Germline V gene data show CDR1 as SGHDT and CDR2 as YYEEEE.

The gene calls are TRBV7-2 and TRBJ2-7; D is perhaps TRBD1 (6 bases). The germline gives CDR1 SGHTA, CDR2 FQGNSA. The CDR3 sequence is 14 residues long. Trimming took 0 bases from V and 2 from J, leaving 8 bases between them. The CDR3 DNA reads as TGTGCCAGCAGCTTAGCAGGGGGACCCTACGAGCAGTACTTC. Translation gives CASSLAGGPYEQYF.

The chain links TRBV5-8 to TRBJ1-1; D not certain. Germline-derived CDR1 and CDR2 are SGHTS and YDEGEE. V shed 4 bases and J shed 0 bases, with 7 bases lying between them. The length of the CDR3 is 13 residues. CDR3 loop: CASSRQMNTEAFF. Here the CDR3 DNA reads TGTGCCAGCAGCCGGCAAATGAACACTGAAGCTTTCTTT.

This clone has a single count. J is TRBJ1-2 and V is TRBV6-5; D not certain. Germline lookup yields CDR1 MNHEY and CDR2 SVGAGI. This CDR3 has 16 amino acids. Trimming pared 1 base from V and 5 bases from J, leaving 17 bases between. DNA of the CDR3: TGTGCCAGCAGTTACTTGGGCAGGTCCGCTGTTTATGGCTACACCTTC. Residues: CASSYLGRSAVYGYTF.

DNA of the CDR3: TGTGCCAGCAGCCAAGAAACCAGGGGGGCCGGGGTCGGGGAGCTGTTTTTT. Translation gives CASSQETRGAGVGELFF. The chain employs TRBV4-2 and TRBJ2-2; weak D call: TRBD1 (7 bases). Trimming removed 0 bases at V and 7 bases at J, with 18 bases between. The germline CDR1 and CDR2 sequences are LGHNA and YNFKEQ. The CDR3 is 17 amino acids.

The chain combines TRBV6-6 with TRBJ1-5, with 7 bases that match TRBD1. The CDR3 runs to 15 residues. V was pared by 6 bases and J by 0 bases, with 5 bases of the junction left unmatched. Germline V CDR1 and CDR2: MNHNY, SVGAGI (reference sequence). As DNA, the CDR3 is TGTGCCAGCAGCCTCCAGGGGGGTAGCAATCAGCCCCAGCATTTT. Translating gives CASSLQGGSNQPQHF.

The J gene is TRBJ1-6, the V gene TRBV21-1; the D segment call TRBD1 is taken from the table without a DNA check. TRBV21-1 is deemed a pseudogene. The CDR3 runs to 16 residues. The CDR3 nucleotides read TGTGCCAGCAGCACTCGGACAGGGGGCTTGGATTCACCCCTCCACTTT. It encodes CASSTRTGGLDSPLHF.

Within the sample, this clone is medium-sized (0.01 to 0.1%). The chain recombines TRBV7-8 with TRBJ1-6; 8 positions match TRBD1. CDR1 is SGHVS and CDR2 is FQNEAQ in the germline V gene. The CDR3 totals 13 residues. V gave up 8 bases and J gave up 10 bases; unmatched junction bases: 7. CDR3 loop: CASGDRLGSPLHF. The CDR3 bases are TGTGCCAGCGGGGACAGGTTAGGATCACCCCTCCACTTT. Full variable domain (rest looked up from reference TRBV7-8 and TRBJ1-6): GAGVSQSPRYKVAKRGQDVALRCDPISGHVSLFWYQQALGQGPEFLTYFQNEAQLDKSGLPSDRFFAERPEGSVSTLKIQRTQQEDSAVYLCASGDRLGSPLHFGNGTRLTVT.

The chain uses TRBV28 and TRBJ2-1; D gene unclear. The CDR3 has 16 amino acids. The V and J ends lost 4 bases and 1 base respectively, with 14 bases between them. From germline, CDR1 is MDHEN and CDR2 SYDVKM. The CDR3 here is CASSSSLLGSYNEQFF. As DNA, the CDR3 is TGTGCCAGCAGTTCATCACTCCTCGGTTCCTACAATGAGCAGTTCTTC.

This clone occurred once. This chain connects TRBV7-2 to TRBJ2-7; TRBD1 matches at 7 bases. The trim removed 6 bases at V and 2 bases at J, leaving 7 bases unmatched. The CDR3 has 14 amino acids. CDR1 is SGHTA and CDR2 is FQGNSA in the germline V gene. CDR3 nucleotides: TGTGCCAGCAGTCCAGACAGGGCAACCTACGAGCAGTACTTC. This translates into CASSPDRATYEQYF.